This TCR beta chain was recovered during a study of T cell repertoires in cytomegalovirus infection. Study-level background: Indicated by public TCR beta signatures were CMV infection and matching HLA type.

This clonotype was observed a handful of times. Its specificity is not known. General study findings and limits: Within the response measured ex vivo, HLA-C-restricted CMV-specific TCR beta clonotypes were dominant. Cumulative frequency (of public TCR beta family members) identified carriers of CMV plus the relevant HLA.

TCRdb ran MiXCR on the reads and lists one entry per CDR3 protein. This table has about 740,000 distinct CDR3 sequences, 35% appearing once. This CDR3 contains 13 residues. V shed 7 bases and J shed 8 bases, with 17 bases lying between them. Germline V gene lookup returns CDR1 MDHEN and CDR2 SYDVKM. What was sequenced was PBMCs. The chain combines TRBV28 with TRBJ1-2; D possibly corresponds to TRBD1 (5 bases). The sequence was collected from a human donor in good health (CMV status not recorded). Some clones in this sample may be carry-over from other donors' samples. CDR3 protein: CASTPPPGNGYTF. CDR3 nucleotide sequence: TGTGCCAGCACCCCTCCCCCAGGGAACGGCTACACCTTC.